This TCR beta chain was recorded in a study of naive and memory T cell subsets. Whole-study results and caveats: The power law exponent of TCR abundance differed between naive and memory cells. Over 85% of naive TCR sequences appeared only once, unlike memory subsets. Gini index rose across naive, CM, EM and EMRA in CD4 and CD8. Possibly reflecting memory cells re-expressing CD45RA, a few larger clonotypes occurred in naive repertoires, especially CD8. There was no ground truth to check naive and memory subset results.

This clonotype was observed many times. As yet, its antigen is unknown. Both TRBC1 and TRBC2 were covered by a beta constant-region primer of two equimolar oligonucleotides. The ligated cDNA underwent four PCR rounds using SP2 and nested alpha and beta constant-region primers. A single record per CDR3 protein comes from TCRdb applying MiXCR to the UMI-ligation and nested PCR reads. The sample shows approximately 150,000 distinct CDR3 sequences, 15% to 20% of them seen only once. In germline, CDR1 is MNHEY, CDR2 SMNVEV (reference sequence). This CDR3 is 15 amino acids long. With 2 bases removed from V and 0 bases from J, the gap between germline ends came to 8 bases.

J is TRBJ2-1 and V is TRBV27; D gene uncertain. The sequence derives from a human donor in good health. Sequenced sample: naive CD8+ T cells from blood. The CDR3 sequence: CASSLRGSSYNEQFF. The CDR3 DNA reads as TGTGCCAGCAGTTTACGCGGAAGCTCCTACAATGAGCAGTTCTTC.